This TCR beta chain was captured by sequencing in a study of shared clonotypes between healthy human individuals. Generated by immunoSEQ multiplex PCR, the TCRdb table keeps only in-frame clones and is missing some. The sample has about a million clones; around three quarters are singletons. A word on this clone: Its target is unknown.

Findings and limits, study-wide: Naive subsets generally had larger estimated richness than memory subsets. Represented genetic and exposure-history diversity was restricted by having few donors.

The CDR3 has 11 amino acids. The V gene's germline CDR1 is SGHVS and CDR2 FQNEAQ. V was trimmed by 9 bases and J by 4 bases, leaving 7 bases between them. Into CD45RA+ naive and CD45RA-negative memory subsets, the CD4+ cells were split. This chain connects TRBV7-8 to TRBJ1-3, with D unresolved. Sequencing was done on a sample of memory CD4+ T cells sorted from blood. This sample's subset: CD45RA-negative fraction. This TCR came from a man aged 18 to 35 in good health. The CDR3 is CASSWGNTIYF. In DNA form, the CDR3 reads TGTGCCAGTTCGTGGGGAAACACCATATATTTT.